This TCR beta chain was sequenced for a study of T cell repertoires in cytomegalovirus infection. This CDR3 region has 13 residues. V was shortened by 5 bases and J by 4 bases, with 11 bases between the two germline ends. Germline lookup yields CDR1 SGHVS and CDR2 FNYEAQ. TCRdb re-analysed the reads in MiXCR, keeping a single row per CDR3 protein. The sample shows approximately 700,000 distinct CDR3 sequences, 35% to 40% of them seen only once. What was sequenced was PBMCs. The receptor was derived from a human donor in good health (CMV status not recorded). Some clones in this sample may be carry-over from other donors' samples. The rearrangement joins TRBV7-6 to TRBJ1-2; D is possibly TRBD1 (5 bases). CDR3 in amino acids: CASSRDGGYGYTF. CDR3 nucleotide sequence: TGTGCCAGCAGCCGCGACGGGGGCTATGGCTACACCTTC.